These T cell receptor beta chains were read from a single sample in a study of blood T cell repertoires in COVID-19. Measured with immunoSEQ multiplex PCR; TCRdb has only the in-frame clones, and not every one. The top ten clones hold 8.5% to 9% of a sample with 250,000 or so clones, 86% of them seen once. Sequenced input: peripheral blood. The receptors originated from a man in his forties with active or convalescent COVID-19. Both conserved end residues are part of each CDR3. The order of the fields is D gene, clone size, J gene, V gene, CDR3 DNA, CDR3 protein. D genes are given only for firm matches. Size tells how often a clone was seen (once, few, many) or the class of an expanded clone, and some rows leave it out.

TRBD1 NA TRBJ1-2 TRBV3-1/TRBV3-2 TGTGCCAGCAGCCTCCGGGACAGCAACTATGGCTACACCTTC CASSLRDSNYGYTF
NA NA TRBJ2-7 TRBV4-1 TGCGCCAGCAGCCTTTCCGGGTCTTTTCCCTACGAGCAGTACTTC CASSLSGSFPYEQYF
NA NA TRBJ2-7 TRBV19 TGTGCCATCGGGACAAGGGGTGGCGAGCAGTACTTC CAIGTRGGEQYF
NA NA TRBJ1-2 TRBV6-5 TGTGCCAGCAGTTACATTCGGGCAGGGAGGAACTATGGCTACACCTTC CASSYIRAGRNYGYTF
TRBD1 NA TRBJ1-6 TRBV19 TGTGCCAGCAGACAGGGGGGTAATTCACCCCTCCACTTT CASRQGGNSPLHF
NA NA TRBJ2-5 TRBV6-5 TGTGCCAGCGAGGACACCCAAGAGACCCAGTACTTC CASEDTQETQYF
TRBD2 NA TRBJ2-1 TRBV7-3 TGTGCCAGCAGCTTAGTTAGCGGGAGTCGCAATGAGCAGTTCTTC CASSLVSGSRNEQFF
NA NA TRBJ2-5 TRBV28 TGTGCCAGGTCTCAGGGGAAGCAAGAGACCCAGTACTTC CARSQGKQETQYF
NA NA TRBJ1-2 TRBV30 TGTGCCTGGAGTGTACACTCAGGCTATGGCTACACCTTC CAWSVHSGYGYTF
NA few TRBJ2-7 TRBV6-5 TGTGCCAGCAGTCTGGACAGACGACCCTACGAGCAGTACTTC CASSLDRRPYEQYF
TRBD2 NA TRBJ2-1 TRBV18 TGTGCCAGCTCACTATATGATTGGGCTAGCGGTGCCGGGAGTGAGCAGTTCTTC CASSLYDWASGAGSEQFF
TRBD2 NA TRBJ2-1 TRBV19 TGTGCCAGCCAAGGGACTAGCGGGGGGGCCTACAATGAGCAGTTCTTC CASQGTSGGAYNEQFF
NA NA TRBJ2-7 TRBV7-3 TGTGCCAGCAGCTTGTTAGGGGGTTCCTCCTACGAGCAGTACTTC CASSLLGGSSYEQYF
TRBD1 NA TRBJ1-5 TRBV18 TGTGCCAGCTCACCCAGAGGGGGCTCGGGGTATAGCAATCAGCCCCAGCATTTT CASSPRGGSGYSNQPQHF
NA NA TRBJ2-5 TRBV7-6 TGTGCCAGCAGCTTAGTGATAGGGGCCCAAGAGACCCAGTACTTC CASSLVIGAQETQYF
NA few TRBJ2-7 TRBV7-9 TGTGCCAGCACCCCGGGTCCCTCCTACGAGCAGTACTTC CASTPGPSYEQYF
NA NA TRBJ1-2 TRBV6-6 TGTGCCAGCAGCCAGGCCAAGGCCTATGGCTACACCTTC CASSQAKAYGYTF
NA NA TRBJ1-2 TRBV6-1 TGTGCCAGCAGTGAGCAGGGAAGGGGCTACACCTTC CASSEQGRGYTF
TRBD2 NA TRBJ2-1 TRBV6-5 TGTGCCAGCAGTATCGGGAGGGCCTCCAATGAGCAGTTCTTC CASSIGRASNEQFF
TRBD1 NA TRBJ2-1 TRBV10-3 TGTGCCATCAGGGGGACAGGGGGAAGGGATGAGCAGTTCTTC CAIRGTGGRDEQFF
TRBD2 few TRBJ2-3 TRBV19 TGTGCCAGTAGTATTATTAGCGGGACCGCAGATACGCAGTATTTT CASSIISGTADTQYF
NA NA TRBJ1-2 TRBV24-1 TGTGCCACCAGTGACCCATTTCAGGGCGAGTATGGCTACACCTTC CATSDPFQGEYGYTF
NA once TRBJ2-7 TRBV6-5 TGTGCCAGCAGGGGCACTAGGGAAGAGCAGTACTTC CASRGTREEQYF
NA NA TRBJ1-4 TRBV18 TGTGCCAGCTCACCGCGAACGGTGGACAACAATGAAAAACTGTTTTTT CASSPRTVDNNEKLFF
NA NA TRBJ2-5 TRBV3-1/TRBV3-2 TGTGCCAGCAGCCAAGAAGGGGTTGGGGTAGAGACCCAGTACTTC CASSQEGVGVETQYF
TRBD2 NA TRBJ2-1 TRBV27 TGTGCCAGCAGCTCGGGGGTTCGGCTAGCGGGGTACAATGAGCAGTTCTTC CASSSGVRLAGYNEQFF
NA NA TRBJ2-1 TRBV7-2 TGTGCCAGCACCTCCGGAGGCATTTCGAGCTCCTACAATGAGCAGTTCTTC CASTSGGISSSYNEQFF
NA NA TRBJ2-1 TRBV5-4 TGTGCCATCTCCCCCCGGGACTTAAATTACAATGAGCAGTTCTTC CAISPRDLNYNEQFF
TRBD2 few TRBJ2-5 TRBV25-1 TGTGCCACGGGGAGGGGCCCTAGTATGGACTTC CATGRGPSMDF
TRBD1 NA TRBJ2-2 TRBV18 TGTGCCAGCTCGGGGACAGGGCAAAACACCGGGGAGCTGTTTTTT CASSGTGQNTGELFF
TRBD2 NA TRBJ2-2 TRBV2 TGTGCCAGCAGTGGGGCTAGCGGGGGGGCCACCGGGGAGCTGTTTTTT CASSGASGGATGELFF
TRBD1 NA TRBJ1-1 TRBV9 TGTGCCAGCAGCGTACTATCGACAGGGTCCACTGAAGCTTTCTTT CASSVLSTGSTEAFF
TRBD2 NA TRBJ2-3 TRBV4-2 TGTGCCAGCAGCCCGGGGGCGGGGGGGGTAAGCACAGATACGCAGTATTTT CASSPGAGGVSTDTQYF
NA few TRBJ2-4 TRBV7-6 TGTGCCAGCGCTTGTTCAGGAAGACCGCCAGCCAAAAACATTCAGTACTTC CASACSGRPPAKNIQYF
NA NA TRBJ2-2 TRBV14 TGTGCCAGCAGCCAAGATCTGCTAGTCGTCGGCACCGGGGAGCTGTTTTTT CASSQDLLVVGTGELFF
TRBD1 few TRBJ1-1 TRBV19 TGTGCCAGTAGTCGGGACAGGGGCACTGAAGCTTTCTTT CASSRDRGTEAFF
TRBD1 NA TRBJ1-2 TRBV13 TGTGCCAGCAGCCCCGGGACAGTCCCCTATGGCTACACCTTC CASSPGTVPYGYTF
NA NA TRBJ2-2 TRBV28 TGTGCCAGCAGACGACAGGGAGGCCGGACCGGGGAGCTGTTTTTT CASRRQGGRTGELFF
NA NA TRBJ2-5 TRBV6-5 TGTGCCAGCAGTTACAGTCCCCTTGGGCGAGAGACCCAGTACTTC CASSYSPLGRETQYF
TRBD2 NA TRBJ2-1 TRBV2 TGTGCCAGCAGAGGAATGGCGGGAGGCAATGAGCAGTTCTTC CASRGMAGGNEQFF
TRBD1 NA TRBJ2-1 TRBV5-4 TGTGCCAGCCTAAGGATGGGACAGGTGAATGAGCAGTTCTTC CASLRMGQVNEQFF
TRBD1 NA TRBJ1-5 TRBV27 TGTGCCAGCAGTGTCCAGGGGGGGCCCCAGCATTTT CASSVQGGPQHF
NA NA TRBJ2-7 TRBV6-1 TGTGCCAGCAGTGAAGCTGCAGAGGGCTACGAGCAGTACTTC CASSEAAEGYEQYF
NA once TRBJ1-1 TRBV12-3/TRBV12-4 TGTGCCAGCAGTTACGGGGGTGCTGCTTTCTTT CASSYGGAAFF
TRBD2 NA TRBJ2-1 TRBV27 TGTGCCAGCAGTCAGTCTGCGGGGAGGGCCTACAATGAGCAGTTCTTC CASSQSAGRAYNEQFF
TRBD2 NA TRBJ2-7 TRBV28 TGTGCCAGCAGCTTTAGCGGGGAGGGTTCCTACGAGCAGTACTTC CASSFSGEGSYEQYF
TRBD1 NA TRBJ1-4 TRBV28 TGTGCCAGCAGCCCCCCCCCGGGACAGGGGAAAGAAGAAAAACTGTTTTTT CASSPPPGQGKEEKLFF